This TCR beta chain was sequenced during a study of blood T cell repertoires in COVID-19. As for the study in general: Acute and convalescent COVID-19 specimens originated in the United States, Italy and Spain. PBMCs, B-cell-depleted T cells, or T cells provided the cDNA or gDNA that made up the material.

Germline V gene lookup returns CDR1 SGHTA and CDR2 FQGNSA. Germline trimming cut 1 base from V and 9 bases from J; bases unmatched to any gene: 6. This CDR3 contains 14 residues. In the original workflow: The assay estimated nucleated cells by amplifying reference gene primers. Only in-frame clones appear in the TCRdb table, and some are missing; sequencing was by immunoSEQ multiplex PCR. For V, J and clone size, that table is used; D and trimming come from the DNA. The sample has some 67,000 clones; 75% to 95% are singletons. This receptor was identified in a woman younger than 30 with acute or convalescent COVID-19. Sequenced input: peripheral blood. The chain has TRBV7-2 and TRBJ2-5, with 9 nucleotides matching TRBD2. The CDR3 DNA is TGTGCCAGCAGCTTAGGAGGGACTAGCCGGCCCCAGTACTTC. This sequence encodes CASSLGGTSRPQYF.